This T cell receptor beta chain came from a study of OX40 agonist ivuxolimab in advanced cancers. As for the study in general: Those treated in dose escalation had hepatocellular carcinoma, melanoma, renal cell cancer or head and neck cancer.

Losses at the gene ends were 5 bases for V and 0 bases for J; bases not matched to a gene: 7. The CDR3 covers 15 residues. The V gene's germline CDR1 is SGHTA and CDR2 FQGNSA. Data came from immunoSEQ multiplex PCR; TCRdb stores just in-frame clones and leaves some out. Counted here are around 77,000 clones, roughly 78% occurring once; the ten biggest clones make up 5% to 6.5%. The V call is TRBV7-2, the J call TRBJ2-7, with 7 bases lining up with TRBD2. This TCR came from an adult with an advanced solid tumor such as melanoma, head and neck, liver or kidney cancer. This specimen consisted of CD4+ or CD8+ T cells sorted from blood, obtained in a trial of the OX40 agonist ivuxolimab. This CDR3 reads CASSLESGNSYEQYF. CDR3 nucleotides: TGTGCCAGCAGCCTCGAAAGCGGGAACTCCTACGAGCAGTACTTC.